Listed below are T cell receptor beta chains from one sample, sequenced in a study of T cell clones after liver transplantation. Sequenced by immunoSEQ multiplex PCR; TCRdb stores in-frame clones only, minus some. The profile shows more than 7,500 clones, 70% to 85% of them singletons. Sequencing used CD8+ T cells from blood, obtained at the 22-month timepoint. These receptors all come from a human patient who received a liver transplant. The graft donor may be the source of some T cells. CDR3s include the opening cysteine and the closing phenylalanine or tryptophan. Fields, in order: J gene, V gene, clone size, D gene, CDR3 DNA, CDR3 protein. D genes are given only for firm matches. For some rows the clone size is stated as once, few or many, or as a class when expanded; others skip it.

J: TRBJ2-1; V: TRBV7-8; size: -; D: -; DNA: TGTGCCAGCAGCTCGGGATATACCAATGAGCAGTTCTTC; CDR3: CASSSGYTNEQFF
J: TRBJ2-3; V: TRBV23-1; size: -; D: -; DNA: TGCGCCAGTCCGAAACCCGGGCCGCACCACAGCACAGATACGCAGTATTTT; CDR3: CASPKPGPHHSTDTQYF
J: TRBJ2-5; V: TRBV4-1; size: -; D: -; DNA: TGCGCCAGCAGCCAAGATCGAGGGCAAGAGACCCAGTACTTC; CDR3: CASSQDRGQETQYF
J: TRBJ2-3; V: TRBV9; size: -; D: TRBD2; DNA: TGTGCCAGCAGCCTTTCTGGGGTAGCGGGAACAGATACGCAGTATTTT; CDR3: CASSLSGVAGTDTQYF
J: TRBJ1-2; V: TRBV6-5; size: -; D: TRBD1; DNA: TGTGCCAGCAGTTACTCGAGACAGGGGAATGGCTACACCTTC; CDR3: CASSYSRQGNGYTF
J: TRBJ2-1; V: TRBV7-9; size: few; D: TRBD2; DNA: TGTGCCAGCAGCTCCCCTTTAGCGGGGGCTACCAATGAGCAGTTCTTC; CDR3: CASSSPLAGATNEQFF
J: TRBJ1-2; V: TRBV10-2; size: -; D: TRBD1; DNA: TGCGCCAGCAGTCAGGGGGACTACTATGGCTACACCTTC; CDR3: CASSQGDYYGYTF
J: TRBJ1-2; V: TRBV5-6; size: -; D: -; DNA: TGTGCCAGCAGCTTGGGGGAGAGCTATGGCTACACCTTC; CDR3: CASSLGESYGYTF
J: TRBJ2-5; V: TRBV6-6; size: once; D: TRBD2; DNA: TGTGCCAGCAGTTACTCGATACTAGCGGAGCAAGAGACCCAGTACTTC; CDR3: CASSYSILAEQETQYF
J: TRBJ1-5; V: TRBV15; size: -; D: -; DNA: TGTGCCACCAGCAGAGGGGGAGGGGATAGCAATCAGCCCCAGCATTTT; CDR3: CATSRGGGDSNQPQHF
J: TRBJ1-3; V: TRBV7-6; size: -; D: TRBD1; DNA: TGTGCCAGCACCCCGGGGACAGGGCCCTTGGGGGGAAACACCATATATTTT; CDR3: CASTPGTGPLGGNTIYF
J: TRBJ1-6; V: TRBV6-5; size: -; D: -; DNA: TGTGCCAGCAGTTCTAGGACCGACGGGCCCCTCCACTTT; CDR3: CASSSRTDGPLHF
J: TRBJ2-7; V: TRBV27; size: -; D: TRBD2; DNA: TGTGCCAGCCGACTAGCGGGGGGCTACGAGCAGTACTTC; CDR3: CASRLAGGYEQYF
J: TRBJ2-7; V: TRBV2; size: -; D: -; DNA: TGTGCCAGCGATTTCCTACAGGGACACGAGCAGTACTTC; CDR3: CASDFLQGHEQYF